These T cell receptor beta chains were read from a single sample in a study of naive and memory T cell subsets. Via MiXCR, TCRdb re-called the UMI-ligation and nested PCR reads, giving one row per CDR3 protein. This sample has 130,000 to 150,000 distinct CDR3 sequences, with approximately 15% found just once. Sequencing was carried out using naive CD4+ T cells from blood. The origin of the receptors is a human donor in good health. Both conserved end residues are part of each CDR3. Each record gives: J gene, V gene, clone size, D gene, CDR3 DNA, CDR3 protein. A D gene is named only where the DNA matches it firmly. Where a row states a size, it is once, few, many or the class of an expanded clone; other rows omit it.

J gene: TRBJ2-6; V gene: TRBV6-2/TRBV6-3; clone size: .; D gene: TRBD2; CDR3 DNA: TGTGCCAGCACCCTGCTCGGCGGGAGGAATGTTGCGGGGGCCAACGTCCTGACTTTC; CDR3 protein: CASTLLGGRNVAGANVLTF
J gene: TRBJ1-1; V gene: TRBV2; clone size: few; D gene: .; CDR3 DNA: TGTGCCAGCAGGGTTACGAACACTGAAGCTTTCTTT; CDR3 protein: CASRVTNTEAFF
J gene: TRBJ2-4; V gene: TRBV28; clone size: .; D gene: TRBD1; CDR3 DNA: TGTGCCAGCAGTTTGGGGACAGTAGCCAAAAACATTCAGTACTTC; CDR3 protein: CASSLGTVAKNIQYF
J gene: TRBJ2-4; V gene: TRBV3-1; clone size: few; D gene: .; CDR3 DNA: TGTGCCAGCAGCCCGGGGAAAGGGAGCTACATTCAGTACTTC; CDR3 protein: CASSPGKGSYIQYF
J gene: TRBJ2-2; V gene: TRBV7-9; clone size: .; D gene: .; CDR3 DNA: TGTGTCCCGGGGCCAGCGAACACCGGGGAGCTGTTTTTT; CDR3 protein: CVPGPANTGELFF
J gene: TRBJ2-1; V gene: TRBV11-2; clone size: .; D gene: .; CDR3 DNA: TGTGCCAGCAACCTGGGGACCAGCTTGGAGGTCCTCTTC; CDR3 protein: CASNLGTSLEVLF
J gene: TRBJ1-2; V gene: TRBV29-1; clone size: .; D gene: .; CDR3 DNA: TGCAGCGTTTTTAGGGCCAACATCCAAAAAAACTATGGCTACACCTTC; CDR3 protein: CSVFRANIQKNYGYTF
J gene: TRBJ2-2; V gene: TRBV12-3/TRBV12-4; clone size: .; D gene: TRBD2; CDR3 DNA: TGTGCCAGCAGTTTTAGCGGGAGAAACACCGGGGAGCTGTTTTTT; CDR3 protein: CASSFSGRNTGELFF
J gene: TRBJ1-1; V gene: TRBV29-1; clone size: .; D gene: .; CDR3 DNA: TGCAGCGTTCGGGTCACTGAAGCTTTCTTT; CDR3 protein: CSVRVTEAFF
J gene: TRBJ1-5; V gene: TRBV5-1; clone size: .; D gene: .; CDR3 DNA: TGCGCCAGCAGCTTGGGGACAGCCGATAGCAATCAGCCCCAGCATTTT; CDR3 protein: CASSLGTADSNQPQHF
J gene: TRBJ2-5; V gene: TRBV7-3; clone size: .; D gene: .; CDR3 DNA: TGTGCCAGCAGCTTAGGCGGGCGGGAGACCCAGTACTTC; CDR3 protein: CASSLGGRETQYF
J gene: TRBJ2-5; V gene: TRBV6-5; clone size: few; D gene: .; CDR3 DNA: TGTGCCAGCAGTTACTCATCTTGGGGTAGGGGAGACGAGACCCAGTACTTC; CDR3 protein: CASSYSSWGRGDETQYF
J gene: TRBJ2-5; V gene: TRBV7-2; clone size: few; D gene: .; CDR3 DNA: TGTGCCAGCAGCTTATTACGAGAGACCCAGTACTTC; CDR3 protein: CASSLLRETQYF
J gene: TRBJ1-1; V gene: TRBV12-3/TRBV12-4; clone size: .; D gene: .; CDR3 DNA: TGTGCCAGCAGTTTAGTTCCCGTGGGGAACACTGAAGCTTTCTTT; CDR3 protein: CASSLVPVGNTEAFF
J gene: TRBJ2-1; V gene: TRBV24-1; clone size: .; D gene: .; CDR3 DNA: TGTGCCACCAGTGACAGCCCATACAATGAGCAGTTCTTC; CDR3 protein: CATSDSPYNEQFF
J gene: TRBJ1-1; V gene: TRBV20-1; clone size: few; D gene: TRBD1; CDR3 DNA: TGCAGTGCACAGGGGGACACTGAAGCTTTCTTT; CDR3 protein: CSAQGDTEAFF
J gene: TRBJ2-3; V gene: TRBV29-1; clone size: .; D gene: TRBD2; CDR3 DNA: TGCAGCGCCAAGGGTGCGGGAGGCAAAGATACGCAGTATTTT; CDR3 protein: CSAKGAGGKDTQYF
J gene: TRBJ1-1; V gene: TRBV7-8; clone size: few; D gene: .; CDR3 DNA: TGTGCCAGCAGCCTAAGCGGCGGGTACACTGAAGCTTTCTTT; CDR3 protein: CASSLSGGYTEAFF
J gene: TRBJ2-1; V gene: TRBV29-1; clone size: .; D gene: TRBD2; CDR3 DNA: TGCAGCGCGACCGGGACTAGCGCGTACAATGAGCAGTTCTTC; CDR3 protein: CSATGTSAYNEQFF
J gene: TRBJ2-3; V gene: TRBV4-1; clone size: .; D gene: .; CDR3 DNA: TGCGCCAGCAGCCTAACCGGACTCCCAGATACGCAGTATTTT; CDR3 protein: CASSLTGLPDTQYF
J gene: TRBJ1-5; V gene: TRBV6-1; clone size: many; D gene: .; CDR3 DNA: TGTGCCAGCAGTGAAGCATATAGCAATCAGCCCCAGCATTTT; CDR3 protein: CASSEAYSNQPQHF
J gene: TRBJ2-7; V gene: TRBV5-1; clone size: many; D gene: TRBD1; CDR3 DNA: TGCGCCAGCAGTCCGGGACAGGGCCCGTCCGAGCAGTACTTC; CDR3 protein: CASSPGQGPSEQYF
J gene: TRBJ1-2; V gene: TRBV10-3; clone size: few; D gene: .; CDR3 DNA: TGTGCCAGCGGAGGACGGAACTATGGCTACACCTTC; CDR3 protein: CASGGRNYGYTF
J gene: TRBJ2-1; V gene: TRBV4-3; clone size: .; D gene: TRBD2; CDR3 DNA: TGCGCCAGCAGCCAGGGGCGACGAGCGGGAGATGAGCAGTTCTTC; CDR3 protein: CASSQGRRAGDEQFF
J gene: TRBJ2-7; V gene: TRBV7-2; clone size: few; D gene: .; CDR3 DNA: TGTGCCAGCAGCCTCCGTAGGGGCGAAGACTACGAGCAGTACTTC; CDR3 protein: CASSLRRGEDYEQYF
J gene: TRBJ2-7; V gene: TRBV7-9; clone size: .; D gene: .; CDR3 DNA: TGTGCCAGCAGCCTCGCGGAGAGGATCAACCACGGGCAGTACTTC; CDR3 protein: CASSLAERINHGQYF
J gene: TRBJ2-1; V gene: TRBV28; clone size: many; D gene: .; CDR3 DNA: TGTGCCAGCAGATCAGCTTCCAACTACAATGAGCAGTTCTTC; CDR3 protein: CASRSASNYNEQFF
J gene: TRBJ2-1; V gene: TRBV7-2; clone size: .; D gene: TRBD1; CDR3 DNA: TGTGCCAGCAGCTTTGGGGGACAGGGGGCACGTTACAATGAGCAGTTCTTC; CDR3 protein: CASSFGGQGARYNEQFF
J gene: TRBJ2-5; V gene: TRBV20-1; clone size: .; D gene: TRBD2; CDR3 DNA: TGCAGTGCTAGAATGACTAGCGGCTGGGAGACCCAGTACTTC; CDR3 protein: CSARMTSGWETQYF
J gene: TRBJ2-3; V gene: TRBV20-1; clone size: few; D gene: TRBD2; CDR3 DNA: TGCAGTGCTAATTCAGGTCAGACTAGCGGGGGGTTGGATACGCAGTATTTT; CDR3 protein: CSANSGQTSGGLDTQYF
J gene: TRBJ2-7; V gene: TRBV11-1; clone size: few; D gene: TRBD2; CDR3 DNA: TGTGCCAGCAGCGTACCGACTAGCGGGAGTGCCGAGCAGTACTTC; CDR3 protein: CASSVPTSGSAEQYF
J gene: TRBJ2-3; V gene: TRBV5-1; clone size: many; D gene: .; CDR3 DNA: TGCGCCAGCAGCCGAGGCACAGATACGCAGTATTTT; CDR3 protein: CASSRGTDTQYF
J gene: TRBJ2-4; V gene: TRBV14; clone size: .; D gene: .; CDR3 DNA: TGTGCCAGCAGCCGAGTAACCGTCCGCCCGAAAGCGGTAGAAGCGATGGCCAAAAACATTCAGTACTTC; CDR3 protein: CASSRVTVRPKAVEAMAKNIQYF
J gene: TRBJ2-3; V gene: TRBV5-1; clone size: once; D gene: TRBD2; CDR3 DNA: TGCGCCAGCAGCCCACAATGGACTAGCGGGACCTCAGATACGCAGTATTTT; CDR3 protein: CASSPQWTSGTSDTQYF
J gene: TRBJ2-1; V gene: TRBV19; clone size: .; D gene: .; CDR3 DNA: TGTGCCAGTAGTACCCGACTCTGGGGTGGTAATGAGCAGTTCTTC; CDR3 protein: CASSTRLWGGNEQFF
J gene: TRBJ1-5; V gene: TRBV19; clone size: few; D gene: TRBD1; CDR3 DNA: TGTGCCAGTAGTGAAACAGGGGGTCGTCCCCAGCATTTT; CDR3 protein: CASSETGGRPQHF